In its sample, the clone carrying this T cell receptor (beta chain) was seen a few times. No antigen is known for it. This CDR3 spans 14 amino acids. The ends were cut back, 0 bases at V and 4 bases at J, with 9 bases in the middle. CDR1 is LGHNA, CDR2 YSLEER, per germline. The entry originates in a study of identical twins. Points from the study as a whole: Monozygotic twins shared more out-of-frame TCR alpha than recombination models predicted. Researchers reported excess low generation probability among twin-shared out-of-frame alpha sequences.

TCRdb ran MiXCR on the 5' RACE reads and lists one entry per CDR3 protein. Of roughly 260,000 distinct CDR3 sequences in the sample, roughly an eighth were seen once. Among all donors, each was a healthy Caucasian. This sequence originates from a woman aged 18 to 35 in good health. The gene calls are TRBV4-3 and TRBJ2-5; possibly TRBD2 for D (6 bases). The sample taken for sequencing was memory (CD45RO+) T cells sorted from blood. The CDR3 here is CASSQDRRGETQYF. CDR3 nucleotide sequence: TGCGCCAGCAGCCAAGATCGGAGGGGAGAGACCCAGTACTTC.